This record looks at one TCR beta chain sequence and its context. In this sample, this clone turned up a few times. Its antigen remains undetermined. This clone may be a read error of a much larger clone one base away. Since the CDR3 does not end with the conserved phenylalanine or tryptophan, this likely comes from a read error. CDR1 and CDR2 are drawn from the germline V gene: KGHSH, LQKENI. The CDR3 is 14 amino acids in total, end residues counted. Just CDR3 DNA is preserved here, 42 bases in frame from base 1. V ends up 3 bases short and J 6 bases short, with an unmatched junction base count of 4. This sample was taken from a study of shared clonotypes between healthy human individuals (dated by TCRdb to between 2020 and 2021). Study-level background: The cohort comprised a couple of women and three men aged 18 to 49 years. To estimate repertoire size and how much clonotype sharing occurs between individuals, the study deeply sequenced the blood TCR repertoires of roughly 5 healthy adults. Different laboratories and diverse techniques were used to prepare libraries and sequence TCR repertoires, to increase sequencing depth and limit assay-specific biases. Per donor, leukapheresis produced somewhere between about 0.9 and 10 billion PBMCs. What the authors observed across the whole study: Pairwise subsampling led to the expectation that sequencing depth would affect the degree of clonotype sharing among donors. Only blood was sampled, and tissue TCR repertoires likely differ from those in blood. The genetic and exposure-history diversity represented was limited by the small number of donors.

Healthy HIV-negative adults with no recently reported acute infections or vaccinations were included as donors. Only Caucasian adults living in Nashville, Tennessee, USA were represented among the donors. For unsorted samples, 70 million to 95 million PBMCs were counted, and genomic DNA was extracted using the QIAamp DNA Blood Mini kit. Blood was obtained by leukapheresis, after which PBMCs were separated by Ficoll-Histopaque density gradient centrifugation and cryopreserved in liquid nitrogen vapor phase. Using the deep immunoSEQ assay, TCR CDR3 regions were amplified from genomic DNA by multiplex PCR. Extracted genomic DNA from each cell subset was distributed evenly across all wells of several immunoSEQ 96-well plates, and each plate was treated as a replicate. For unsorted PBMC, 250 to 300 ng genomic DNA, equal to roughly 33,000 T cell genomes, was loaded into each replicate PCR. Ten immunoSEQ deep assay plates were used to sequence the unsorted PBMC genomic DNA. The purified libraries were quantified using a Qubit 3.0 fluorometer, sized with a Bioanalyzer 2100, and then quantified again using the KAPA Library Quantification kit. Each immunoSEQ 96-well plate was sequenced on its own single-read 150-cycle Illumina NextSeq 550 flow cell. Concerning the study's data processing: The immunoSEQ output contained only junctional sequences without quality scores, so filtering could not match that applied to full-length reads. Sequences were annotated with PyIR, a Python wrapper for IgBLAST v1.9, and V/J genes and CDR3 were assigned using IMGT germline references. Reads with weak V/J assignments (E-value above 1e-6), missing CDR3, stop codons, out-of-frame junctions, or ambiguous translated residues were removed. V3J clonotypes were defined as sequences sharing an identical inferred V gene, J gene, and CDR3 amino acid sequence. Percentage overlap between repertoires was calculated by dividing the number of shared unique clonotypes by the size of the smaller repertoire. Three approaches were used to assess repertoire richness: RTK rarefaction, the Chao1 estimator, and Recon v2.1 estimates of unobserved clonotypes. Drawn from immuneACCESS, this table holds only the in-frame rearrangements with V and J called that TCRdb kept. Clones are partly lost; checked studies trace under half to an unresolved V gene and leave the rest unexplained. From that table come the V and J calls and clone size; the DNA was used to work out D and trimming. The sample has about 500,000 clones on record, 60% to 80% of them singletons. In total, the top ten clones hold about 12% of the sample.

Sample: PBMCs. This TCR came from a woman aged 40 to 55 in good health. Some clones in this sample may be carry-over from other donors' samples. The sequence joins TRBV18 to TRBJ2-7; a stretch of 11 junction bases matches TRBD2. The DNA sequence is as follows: TGTGCCAGCTCACCGGGACTAGCGGAATCCGAGCAGTACCTC. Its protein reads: CASSPGLAESEQYL.